The clone carrying this TCR beta chain was observed a handful of times. Antigen specificity is unknown. MiXCR, applied by TCRdb to the reads, yields one record per CDR3 protein. The table lists under 850,000 distinct CDR3 sequences, around 31% of them singletons. These data are taken from a study of T cell repertoires in cytomegalovirus infection. Across the whole study: Alongside well-studied HLA-B-restricted CMV epitopes, recently identified HLA-C-restricted CMV epitopes were also used. Indications came from public TCR beta signatures; they pointed to CMV infection and to a matching HLA type. Study findings and constraints: CMV carriers having the relevant HLA were flagged by cumulative public TCR beta family frequency. CMV-specific HLA-C-restricted TCR beta clonotypes dominated the ex vivo response.

The specimen comprised cultured PBMCs, sampled from culture after CMV antigen stimulation. The sequence was collected from a human donor in good health (CMV status not recorded). Some clones in this sample may be carry-over from other donors' samples.

The CDR3: CASSPPGAGEKLFF. The CDR3 nucleotides are TGTGCCAGCAGCCCGCCCGGAGCAGGAGAAAAACTGTTTTTT. The rearrangement joins TRBV7-9 to TRBJ1-4; no clear D gene. The V and J ends lost 5 bases and 8 bases respectively, with 15 bases between them. The germline V gene encodes CDR1 SEHNR and CDR2 FQNEAQ (reference sequence). This CDR3 has 14 residues.